Listed here are 14 T cell receptor beta chains from one sample, sequenced in a study of T cell repertoires in cytomegalovirus infection (dated 2019 in TCRdb). Sequencing instrument: Illumina HiSeq 1500. TCRdb handled the public reads itself, with Q25 trimming in fastp and clone calling in MiXCR, and kept productive beta chains. When rows share a CDR3 protein, they turn into one entry using the most common DNA and genes. The sample data list about 180,000 distinct CDR3 sequences, and approximately 14% of these were observed just once. The ten largest make up roughly 27% of the sample. What was sequenced was PBMCs. These receptors came from a human donor in good health (CMV status not recorded). Some clones in this sample may be carry-over from other donors' samples.

This clonotype was detected a few times. The chain links TRBV4-2 to TRBJ1-1; D uncertain. Germline V gives CDR1 LGHNA, CDR2 YNFKEQ. The CDR3 loop spans 17 amino acids. V was clipped by 4 bases and J by 1 base, with 19 bases between them. CDR3 protein: CASSRPLGQQANTEAFF. The CDR3 nucleotides are TGTGCCAGCAGCCGACCTTTAGGGCAGCAAGCGAACACTGAAGCTTTCTTT.

This clonotype was counted at least ten times. This chain connects TRBV7-2 to TRBJ2-7; TRBD2 matches at 11 bases. Trimming took 3 bases from V and 1 from J; bases not matched to a gene: 5. Germline CDR1 reads SGHTA; CDR2 reads FQGNSA. The CDR3 runs to 16 residues. The CDR3 DNA reads as TGTGCCAGCAGCTTGGAAGGGACTAGCGGTTCCTACGAGCAGTACTTC. Encoded protein: CASSLEGTSGSYEQYF.

This sequence joins TRBV20-1 and TRBJ1-1; no definite D call. V lost 2 bases and J lost 3, with 10 bases in between. Germline CDR1 and CDR2: DFQATT and SNEGSKA (reference sequence). This CDR3 region has 13 residues. Written as DNA, the CDR3 is TGCAGTGCTAGACGGACGGGTGACACTGAAGCTTTCTTT. Amino acid sequence: CSARRTGDTEAFF.

This clonotype was seen many times. J is TRBJ2-7 and V is TRBV7-8; 9 nucleotides line up with TRBD2. This CDR3 is built from 13 residues. Germline CDR1 reads SGHVS; CDR2 reads FQNEAQ. With 5 bases clipped from V and 3 bases from J, the junction kept 2 bases outside the gene matches. The CDR3 protein is CASSRGGGYEQYF. As DNA, the CDR3 is TGTGCCAGCAGCCGCGGGGGGGGCTACGAGCAGTACTTC.

Ten or more counts support this clonotype. V and J are TRBV9 and TRBJ1-1; 9 bases are shared with TRBD1. The germline V gene has CDR1 SGDLS and CDR2 YYNGEE. J was trimmed by 4 bases and V by 2 bases; bases with no gene match: 6. The CDR3 sequence is 15 residues long. The chain's CDR3 is CASSVTTGGGTEAFF. The CDR3 DNA is TGTGCCAGCAGCGTTACGACAGGGGGAGGCACTGAAGCTTTCTTT.

This clonotype was seen a few times. V gene TRBV18 combines with J gene TRBJ1-4; D is unclear. CDR3 length: 13 residues. V dropped 3 bases and J dropped 5 bases, with 7 bases sitting between them. Germline V lookup: CDR1 KGHSH, CDR2 LQKENI. CDR3 amino acids: CASSPSINEKLFF. CDR3 sequence (DNA): TGTGCCAGCTCACCCTCAATAAATGAAAAACTGTTTTTT.

This clonotype rates as medium-sized (0.01 to 0.1%). The rearrangement links TRBV4-3 to TRBJ2-7; D call uncertain. Trimming cost V 0 bases and J 2 bases, with 14 bases left between them. In germline, CDR1 is LGHNA, CDR2 YSLEER. The CDR3 is made up of 16 amino acids. The CDR3 DNA reads as TGCGCCAGCAGCCAAGATTTCAGCGAGATAACCTACGAGCAGTACTTC. It yields the protein CASSQDFSEITYEQYF.

In this sample, this clonotype turned up many times. This sequence joins TRBV14 and TRBJ1-3, with TRBD1 as a possible D gene (5 bases). CDR3 length equals 15 residues. Between the trimmed V and J ends, which lost 4 bases and 6 bases, there was a span of 16 bases. CDR1 and CDR2 (germline): SGHDN, FVKESK. CDR3 nucleotide sequence: TGTGCCAGCAGCCCCAGGGATCGAAGAGAAAACACCATATATTTT. This encodes CASSPRDRRENTIYF.

At least ten counts were recorded for this clonotype. CDR3 sequence: CASSHRYRGRDEKLFF. Here the CDR3 DNA reads TGCGCCAGCAGCCATCGTTACAGGGGGCGGGACGAAAAACTGTTTTTT. V usage is TRBV4-1 and J usage is TRBJ1-4; 9 nucleotides agree with TRBD1. With V trimmed by 3 bases and J by 8 bases, 10 bases remained unmatched. CDR1 and CDR2 from the germline V gene are MGHRA and YSYEKL. The CDR3 is 16 amino acids.

This chain joins TRBV29-1 and TRBJ2-7, with no clear D. CDR3 size: 12 residues. Per germline, CDR1 SQVTM and CDR2 ANQGSEA. V lost 7 bases and J 1 base, leaving 11 bases between the germline ends. The CDR3 is CSAQGRSYEQYF. The CDR3 DNA is TGCAGCGCCCAAGGGCGATCCTACGAGCAGTACTTC.

The genes are TRBV28 and TRBJ1-1; possible D gene TRBD1, 6 bases. Germline V gene sequence: CDR1 MDHEN, CDR2 SYDVKM. This CDR3 has 14 residues. Trimming took 4 bases from V and 4 from J, leaving 13 bases between them. The CDR3 bases are TGTGCCAGCAGTTCCCCAGGGGTGATCACTGAAGCTTTCTTT. This codes for CASSSPGVITEAFF.

Many counts were recorded for this clonotype. The chain employs TRBV7-2 and TRBJ1-3; D uncertain. V was cut by 3 bases and J by 2 bases, with 11 bases left in between. CDR1 and CDR2 (germline): SGHTA, FQGNSA. The CDR3 extends over 15 amino acids. DNA of the CDR3: TGTGCCAGCAGCTTGATCGACTCTCCTGGAAACACCATATATTTT. Protein: CASSLIDSPGNTIYF.

The chain combines TRBV7-9 with TRBJ1-5, with 7 positions matching TRBD1. CDR3 length equals 15 residues. The germline V gene encodes CDR1 SEHNR and CDR2 FQNEAQ (reference sequence). V was clipped by 1 base and J by 5 bases; unmatched bases: 5. Here the CDR3 DNA reads TGTGCCAGCAGCTTAGGGGACAGTAATCATCAGCCCCAGCATTTT. Translation gives CASSLGDSNHQPQHF.

This clonotype was found many times. The chain is built from TRBV7-2 and TRBJ1-5, with 8 bases lining up with TRBD1. The CDR3 extends over 17 amino acids. Germline CDR1 SGHTA, CDR2 FQGNSA. The ends lost 1 base at V and 3 bases at J; junction bases unmatched: 8. The CDR3 region is CASSLGRRGLINQPQHF. The DNA for the CDR3 is TGTGCCAGCAGCTTAGGACGCAGGGGGCTGATCAATCAGCCCCAGCATTTT.